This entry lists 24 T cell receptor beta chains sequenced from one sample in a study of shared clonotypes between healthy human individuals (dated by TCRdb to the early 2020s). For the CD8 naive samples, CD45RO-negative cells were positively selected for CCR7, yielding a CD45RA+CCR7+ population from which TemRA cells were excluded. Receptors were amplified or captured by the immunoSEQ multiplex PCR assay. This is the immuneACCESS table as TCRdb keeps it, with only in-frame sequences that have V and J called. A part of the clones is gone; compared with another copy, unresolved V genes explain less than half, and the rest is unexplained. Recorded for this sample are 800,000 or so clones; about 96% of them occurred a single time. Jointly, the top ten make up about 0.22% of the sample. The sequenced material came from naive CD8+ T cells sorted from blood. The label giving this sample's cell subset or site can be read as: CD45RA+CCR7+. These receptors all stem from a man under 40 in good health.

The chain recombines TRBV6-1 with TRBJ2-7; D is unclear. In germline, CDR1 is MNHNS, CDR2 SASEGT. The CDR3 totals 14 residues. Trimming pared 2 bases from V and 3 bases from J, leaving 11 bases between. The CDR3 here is CASSESRRFYEQYF. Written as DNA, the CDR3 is TGTGCCAGCAGTGAATCCCGCAGGTTCTACGAGCAGTACTTC.

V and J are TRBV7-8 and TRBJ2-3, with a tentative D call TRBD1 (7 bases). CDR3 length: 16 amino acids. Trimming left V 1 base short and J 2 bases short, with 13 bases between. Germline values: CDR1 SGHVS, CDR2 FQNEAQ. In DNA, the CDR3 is TGTGCCAGCAGCTTAGAGAGCAGGGGGGCCACAGATACGCAGTATTTT. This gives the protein CASSLESRGATDTQYF.

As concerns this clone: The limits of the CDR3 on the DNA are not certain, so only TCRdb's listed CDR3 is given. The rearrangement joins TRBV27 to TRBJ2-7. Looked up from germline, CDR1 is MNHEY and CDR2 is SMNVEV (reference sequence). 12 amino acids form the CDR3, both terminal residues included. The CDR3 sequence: CASSSSPNEQYF.

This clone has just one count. In DNA form, the CDR3 reads TGTGCCAGCAGTTTAGGACGGGGATATGAGCAGTTCTTC. It encodes CASSLGRGYEQFF. The gene calls are TRBV27 and TRBJ2-1; D perhaps matches TRBD2 (5 bases). This CDR3 region has 13 residues. Trimming pared 2 bases from V and 8 bases from J, leaving 10 bases between. Germline V gene sequence: CDR1 MNHEY, CDR2 SMNVEV (reference sequence).

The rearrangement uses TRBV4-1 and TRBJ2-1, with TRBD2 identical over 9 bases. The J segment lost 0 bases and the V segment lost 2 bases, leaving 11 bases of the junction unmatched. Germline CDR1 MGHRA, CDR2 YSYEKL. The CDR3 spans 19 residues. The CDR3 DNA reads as TGCGCCAGCAGCCAACTAGTTGCGGGAGGGCCGAGCTCCTACAATGAGCAGTTCTTC. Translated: CASSQLVAGGPSSYNEQFF.

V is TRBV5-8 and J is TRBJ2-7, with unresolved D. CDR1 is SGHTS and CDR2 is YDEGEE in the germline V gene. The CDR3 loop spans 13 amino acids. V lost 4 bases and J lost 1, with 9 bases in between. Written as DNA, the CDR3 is TGTGCCAGCAGCCCCCAGACGTCCTACGAGCAGTACTTC. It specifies CASSPQTSYEQYF.

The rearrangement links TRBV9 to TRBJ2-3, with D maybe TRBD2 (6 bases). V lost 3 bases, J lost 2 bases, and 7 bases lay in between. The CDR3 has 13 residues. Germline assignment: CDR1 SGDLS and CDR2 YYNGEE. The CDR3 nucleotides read TGTGCCAGCAGCGCGGGGGACACAGATACGCAGTATTTT. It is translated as CASSAGDTDTQYF.

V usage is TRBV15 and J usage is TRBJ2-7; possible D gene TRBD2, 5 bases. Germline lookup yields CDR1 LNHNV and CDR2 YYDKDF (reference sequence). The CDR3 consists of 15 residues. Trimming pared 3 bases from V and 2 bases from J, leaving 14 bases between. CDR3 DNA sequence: TGTGCCACCAGCAGCCTGCGGGTTAGTACCTACGAGCAGTACTTC. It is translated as CATSSLRVSTYEQYF. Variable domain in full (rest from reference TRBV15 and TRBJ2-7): DAMVIQNPRYQVTQFGKPVTLSCSQTLNHNVMYWYQQKSSQAPKLLFHYYDKDFNNEADTPDNFQSRRPNTSFCFLDIRSPGLGDTAMYLCATSSLRVSTYEQYFGPGTRLTVT.

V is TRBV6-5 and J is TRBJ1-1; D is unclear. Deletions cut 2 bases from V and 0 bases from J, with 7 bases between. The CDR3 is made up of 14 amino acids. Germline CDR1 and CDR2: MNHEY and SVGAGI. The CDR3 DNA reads TGTGCCAGCAGTTACGGCAACTTGAACACTGAAGCTTTCTTT. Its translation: CASSYGNLNTEAFF.

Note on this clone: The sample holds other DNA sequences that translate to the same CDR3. CDR3 residues: CASSFGTGNNEQFF. The CDR3 nucleotides read TGTGCCAGCAGCTTTGGGACAGGAAACAATGAGCAGTTCTTC. J is TRBJ2-1 and V is TRBV11-2, with 8 bases aligning to TRBD1. The V and J ends lost 3 bases and 5 bases, in that order; junction bases with no gene match: 3. The CDR3 loop spans 14 amino acids. CDR1 is SGHAT, CDR2 FQNNGV, per germline. The variable domain in full, completed from reference TRBV11-2 and TRBJ2-1, reads EAGVAQSPRYKIIEKRQSVAFWCNPISGHATLYWYQQILGQGPKLLIQFQNNGVVDDSQLPKDRFSAERLKGVDSTLKIQPAKLEDSAVYLCASSFGTGNNEQFFGPGTRLTVL.

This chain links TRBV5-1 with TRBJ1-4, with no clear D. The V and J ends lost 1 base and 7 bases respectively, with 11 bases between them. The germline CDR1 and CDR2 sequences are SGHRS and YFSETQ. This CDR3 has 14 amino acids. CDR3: CASSLKRVGEKLFF. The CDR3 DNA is TGCGCCAGCAGCTTGAAAAGGGTTGGTGAAAAACTGTTTTTT.

CDR3 amino acids: CASSLPGQGWYEQYF. As DNA, the CDR3 is TGTGCCAGCAGCCTCCCGGGACAGGGTTGGTACGAGCAGTACTTC. This rearrangement joins TRBV11-2 to TRBJ2-7; TRBD1 agrees at 9 bases. The CDR3 runs to 15 residues. CDR1 is SGHAT, CDR2 FQNNGV, per germline. The V and J ends lost 5 bases and 4 bases, in that order; junction bases with no gene match: 9.

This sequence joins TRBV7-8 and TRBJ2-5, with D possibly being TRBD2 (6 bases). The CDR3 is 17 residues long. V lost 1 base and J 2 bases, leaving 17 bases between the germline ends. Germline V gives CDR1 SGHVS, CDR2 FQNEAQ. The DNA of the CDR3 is TGTGCCAGCAGCTTAGTCGGGGCAGGGAGGTTTCAAGAGACCCAGTACTTC. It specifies CASSLVGAGRFQETQYF.

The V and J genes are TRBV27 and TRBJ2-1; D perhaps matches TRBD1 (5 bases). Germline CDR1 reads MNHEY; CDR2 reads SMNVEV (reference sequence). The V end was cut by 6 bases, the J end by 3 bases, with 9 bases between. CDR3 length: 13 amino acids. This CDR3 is CASRAGIYNEQFF. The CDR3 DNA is TGTGCCAGCAGGGCAGGGATCTACAATGAGCAGTTCTTC.

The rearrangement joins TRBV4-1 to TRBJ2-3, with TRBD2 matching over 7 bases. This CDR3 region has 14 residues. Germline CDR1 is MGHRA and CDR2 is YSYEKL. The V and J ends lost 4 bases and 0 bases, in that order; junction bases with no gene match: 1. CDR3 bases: TGCGCCAGCAGCCTAGCGGGTAGCACAGATACGCAGTATTTT. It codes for CASSLAGSTDTQYF.

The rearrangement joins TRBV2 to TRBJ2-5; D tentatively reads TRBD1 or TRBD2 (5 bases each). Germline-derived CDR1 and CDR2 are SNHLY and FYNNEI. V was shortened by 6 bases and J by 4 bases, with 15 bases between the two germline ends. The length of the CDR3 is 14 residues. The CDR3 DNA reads TGTGCCAGCAGGTTTGGGCAGGGAGTAGAGACCCAGTACTTC. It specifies CASRFGQGVETQYF.

This chain's CDR3 is CGGQGNTEAFF. DNA for the CDR3: TGCGGGGGACAGGGGAACACTGAAGCTTTCTTT. V is TRBV20-1 and J is TRBJ1-1; 9 bases map to TRBD1. The CDR3 totals 11 residues. CDR1 DFQATT and CDR2 SNEGSKA come from the germline V gene (reference sequence).

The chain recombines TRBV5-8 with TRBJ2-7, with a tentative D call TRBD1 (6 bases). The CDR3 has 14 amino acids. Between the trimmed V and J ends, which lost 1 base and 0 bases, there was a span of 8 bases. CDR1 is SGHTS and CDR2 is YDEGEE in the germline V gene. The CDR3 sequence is CASSLWDTSYEQYF. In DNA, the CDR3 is TGTGCCAGCAGCTTGTGGGACACCTCCTACGAGCAGTACTTC.

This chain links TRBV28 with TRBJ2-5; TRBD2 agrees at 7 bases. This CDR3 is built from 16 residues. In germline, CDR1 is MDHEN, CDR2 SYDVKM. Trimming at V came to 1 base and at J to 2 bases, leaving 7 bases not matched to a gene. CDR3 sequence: CASSLYAGASQETQYF. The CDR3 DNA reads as TGTGCCAGCAGTTTATACGCGGGAGCATCACAAGAGACCCAGTACTTC. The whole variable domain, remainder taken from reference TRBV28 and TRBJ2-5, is DVKVTQSSRYLVKRTGEKVFLECVQDMDHENMFWYRQDPGLGLRLIYFSYDVKMKEKGDIPEGYSVSREKKERFSLILESASTNQTSMYLCASSLYAGASQETQYFGPGTRLLVL.

The CDR3 region has the DNA TGTGCCAGCAGTCAACCGGACAGGGAGCAGTACTTC. This encodes CASSQPDREQYF. The rearrangement uses TRBV6-6 and TRBJ2-7; 7 bases agree with TRBD1. This CDR3 has 12 amino acids. The trim removed 5 bases at V and 7 bases at J, leaving 5 bases unmatched. Germline assignment: CDR1 MNHNY and CDR2 SVGAGI (reference sequence).

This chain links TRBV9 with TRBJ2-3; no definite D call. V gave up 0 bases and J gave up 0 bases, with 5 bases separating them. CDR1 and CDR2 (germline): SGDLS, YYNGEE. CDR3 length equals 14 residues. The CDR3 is CASSVEHSTDTQYF. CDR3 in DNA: TGTGCCAGCAGCGTAGAGCACAGCACAGATACGCAGTATTTT.

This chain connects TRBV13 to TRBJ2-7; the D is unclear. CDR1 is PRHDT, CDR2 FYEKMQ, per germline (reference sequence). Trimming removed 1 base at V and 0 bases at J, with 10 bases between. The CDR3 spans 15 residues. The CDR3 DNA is TGTGCCAGCAGCTTAGTGGCAGGCATCTCCTACGAGCAGTACTTC. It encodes CASSLVAGISYEQYF.

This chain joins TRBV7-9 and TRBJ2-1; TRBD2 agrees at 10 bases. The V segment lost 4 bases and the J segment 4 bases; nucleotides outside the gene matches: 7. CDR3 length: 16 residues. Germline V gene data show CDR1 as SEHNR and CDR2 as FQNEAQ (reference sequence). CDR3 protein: CASSSVLAGSYNEQFF. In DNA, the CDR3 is TGTGCCAGCAGCTCCGTACTAGCGGGATCATACAATGAGCAGTTCTTC.

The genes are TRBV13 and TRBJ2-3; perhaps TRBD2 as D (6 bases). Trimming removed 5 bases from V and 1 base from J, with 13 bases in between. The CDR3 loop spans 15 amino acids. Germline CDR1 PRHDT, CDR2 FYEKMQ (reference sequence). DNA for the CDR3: TGTGCCAGCAGCCCCCGGGACTCGGGCACAGATACGCAGTATTTT. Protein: CASSPRDSGTDTQYF.